The 15 T cell receptor beta chains below come from one sample, sequenced in a study of blood T cell repertoires in COVID-19. Profiled with immunoSEQ multiplex PCR; TCRdb holds only in-frame clones, not every one. The sample has 200,000 to 250,000 clones, 87% seen once. Specimen: peripheral blood. The receptors derive from a woman aged 18-29 years who had recovered from COVID-19.

This clone was seen a single time. The chain couples TRBV27 to TRBJ1-6, with 7 positions matching TRBD1. CDR1 MNHEY and CDR2 SMNVEV come from the germline V gene (reference sequence). After removal of 4 bases from V and 3 bases from J, the junction contained 6 bases not matched to a gene. This CDR3 has 16 residues. The CDR3 coding sequence is TGTGCCAGCAGTTCCCGGACAGGCAACTATAATTCACCCCTCCACTTT. This encodes CASSSRTGNYNSPLHF.

In DNA, the CDR3 is TGTGCCAGCAGCCCCAGGTTGGGGACTAGCGGGATTGGGGCAGATACGCAGTATTTT. It encodes CASSPRLGTSGIGADTQYF. V is TRBV9 and J is TRBJ2-3; 13 bases are a match to TRBD2. The CDR3 length is 19 residues. Germline-derived CDR1 and CDR2 are SGDLS and YYNGEE. The J segment lost 4 bases and the V segment lost 4 bases, leaving 15 bases of the junction unmatched.

The rearrangement uses TRBV4-3 and TRBJ2-5; D uncertain. The germline gives CDR1 LGHNA, CDR2 YSLEER. Trimming removed 2 bases at V and 4 bases at J, with 14 bases between. CDR3 length: 15 residues. For the CDR3, the DNA is TGCGCCAGCAGCCAAAATTCTGGGCTACGAGAGACCCAGTACTTC. This encodes CASSQNSGLRETQYF.

V is TRBV2 and J is TRBJ1-1; TRBD1 matches 7 bases. Germline values: CDR1 SNHLY, CDR2 FYNNEI. V shed 7 bases and J 1 base; nucleotides not matched to a gene: 6. The CDR3 runs to 14 residues. The CDR3 spells CASKQGPSNTEAFF. The CDR3, as DNA: TGTGCCAGCAAACAGGGGCCCTCGAACACTGAAGCTTTCTTT.

Turning to this clone: This same CDR3 is encoded by further DNA sequences in the sample. The chain combines TRBV19 with TRBJ2-5, with 12 positions matching TRBD2. Germline CDR1 and CDR2: LNHDA and SQIVND (reference sequence). The CDR3 consists of 15 residues. V trimming: 5 bases; J trimming: 0 bases; junction bases outside the gene matches: 1. CDR3 loop: CASSRTSGDQETQYF. The CDR3 coding sequence is TGTGCCAGTAGTCGGACTAGCGGGGACCAAGAGACCCAGTACTTC.

This clone was counted a single time. V gene TRBV19 combines with J gene TRBJ1-2, with 10 bases fitting TRBD1. Looked up from germline, CDR1 is LNHDA and CDR2 is SQIVND (reference sequence). This CDR3 spans 15 amino acids. V gave up 6 bases and J gave up 2 bases; unmatched junction bases: 6. The CDR3 coding sequence is TGTGCCAGTAGCATTGGGACAGGGGAGAACTATGGCTACACCTTC. As protein: CASSIGTGENYGYTF.

This chain joins TRBV10-3 and TRBJ2-3; D unclear. This CDR3 is built from 15 residues. The ends were cut back, 4 bases at V and 1 base at J, with 12 bases in the middle. CDR1 and CDR2 (germline): ENHRY, SYGVKD. CDR3 region: CAISGGASGTDTQYF. Here the CDR3 DNA reads TGTGCCATCAGTGGCGGCGCCTCTGGCACAGATACGCAGTATTTT.

In this sample, this clone turned up once. The chain joins TRBV28 to TRBJ2-3; D perhaps matches TRBD1 (5 bases). This CDR3 has 14 residues. Germline values: CDR1 MDHEN, CDR2 SYDVKM. V lost 3 bases and J 10 bases, leaving 17 bases between the germline ends. DNA of the CDR3: TGTGCCAGCAGTTTGATCATGGACGGACAAGCGCAGTATTTT. It specifies CASSLIMDGQAQYF. The complete variable domain, with remaining parts taken from reference TRBV28 and TRBJ2-3, reads DVKVTQSSRYLVKRTGEKVFLECVQDMDHENMFWYRQDPGLGLRLIYFSYDVKMKEKGDIPEGYSVSREKKERFSLILESASTNQTSMYLCASSLIMDGQAQYFGPGTRLTVL.

This clone appeared once. The J gene is TRBJ2-5, the V gene TRBV6-5, with 10 nucleotides matching TRBD2. The CDR3 loop spans 15 amino acids. CDR1 and CDR2 (germline): MNHEY, SVGAGI. V lost 8 bases and J lost 3; bases outside the gene matches: 9. The CDR3 is CASGMKAGGKETQYF. CDR3 nucleotide sequence: TGTGCCAGCGGAATGAAAGCGGGAGGGAAAGAGACCCAGTACTTC.

The V and J genes are TRBV7-3 and TRBJ1-1, with D perhaps matching TRBD1 (6 bases). This CDR3 has 16 residues. The V gene's germline CDR1 is SGHTA and CDR2 FQGTGA. V was trimmed by 4 bases and J by 0 bases, leaving 15 bases between them. The CDR3 loop reads CASSSPLGGVNTEAFF. CDR3 sequence (DNA): TGTGCCAGCAGCTCTCCTTTAGGGGGGGTGAACACTGAAGCTTTCTTT.

CDR3 protein: CASSQDGEGAYEQYF. Written as DNA, the CDR3 is TGCGCCAGCAGCCAAGATGGGGAGGGAGCCTACGAGCAGTACTTC. The rearrangement links TRBV4-3 to TRBJ2-7; 7 bases are a match to TRBD2. After removal of 0 bases from V and 2 bases from J, the junction contained 4 bases not matched to a gene. The CDR3 spans 15 residues. Germline V lookup: CDR1 LGHNA, CDR2 YSLEER.

This chain links TRBV27 with TRBJ2-3, with 7 bases identical to TRBD1. The V gene's germline CDR1 is MNHEY and CDR2 SMNVEV (reference sequence). Unmatched junction bases numbered 7, after V lost 5 bases and J lost 2 bases. This CDR3 is built from 15 residues. The CDR3 reads CASSITTGFTDTQYF. The CDR3 DNA follows: TGTGCCAGCAGTATCACGACAGGGTTCACAGATACGCAGTATTTT.

This clone was detected once. The chain employs TRBV9 and TRBJ2-1, with a weak D call TRBD2 (6 bases). This CDR3 contains 14 residues. Germline loops: CDR1 SGDLS, CDR2 YYNGEE. Trimming pared 4 bases from V and 5 bases from J, leaving 13 bases between. The CDR3 DNA is TGTGCCAGCAGCCCGGGGGACCCACACAATGAGCAGTTCTTC. It specifies CASSPGDPHNEQFF. The whole variable domain, filled in from reference TRBV9 and TRBJ2-1, reads DSGVTQTPKHLITATGQRVTLRCSPRSGDLSVYWYQQSLDQGLQFLIQYYNGEERAKGNILERFSAQQFPDLHSELNLSSLELGDSALYFCASSPGDPHNEQFFGPGTRLTVL.

V is TRBV11-2 and J is TRBJ1-1; no firm D call. From germline, CDR1 is SGHAT and CDR2 FQNNGV. Trimming removed 5 bases at V and 7 bases at J, with 11 bases between. CDR3 length: 12 residues. Written as DNA, the CDR3 is TGTGCCAGCAGCCCCTTGGGCTTTGAAGCTTTCTTT. Its translation: CASSPLGFEAFF. The whole variable domain, filled in from reference TRBV11-2 and TRBJ1-1, reads EAGVAQSPRYKIIEKRQSVAFWCNPISGHATLYWYQQILGQGPKLLIQFQNNGVVDDSQLPKDRFSAERLKGVDSTLKIQPAKLEDSAVYLCASSPLGFEAFFGQGTRLTVV.

The V and J genes are TRBV10-2 and TRBJ2-3; 7 positions match TRBD1. The CDR3 sequence is 15 residues long. Per germline, CDR1 WSHSY and CDR2 SAAADI. V lost 7 bases to trimming and J lost 2 bases; unmatched junction nucleotides: 9. The CDR3 protein is CASKGTVGFTDTQYF. Written as DNA, the CDR3 is TGCGCCAGCAAAGGGACAGTTGGGTTCACAGATACGCAGTATTTT.